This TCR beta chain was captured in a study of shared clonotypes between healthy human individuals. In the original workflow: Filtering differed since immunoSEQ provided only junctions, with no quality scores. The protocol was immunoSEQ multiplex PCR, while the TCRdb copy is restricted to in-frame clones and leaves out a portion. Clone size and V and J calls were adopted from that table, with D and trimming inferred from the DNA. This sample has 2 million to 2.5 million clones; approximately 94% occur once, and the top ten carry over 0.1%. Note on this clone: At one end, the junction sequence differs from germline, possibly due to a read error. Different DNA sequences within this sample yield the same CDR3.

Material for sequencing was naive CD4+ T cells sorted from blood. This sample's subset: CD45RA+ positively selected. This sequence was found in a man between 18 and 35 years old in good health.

The CDR3: CSVDRANTEAFF. In DNA form, the CDR3 reads TGCAGCGTTGATCGGGCGAACACTGAGGCTTTCTTT. This chain links TRBV29-1 with TRBJ1-1; D is unresolved. CDR3 size: 12 residues. Per germline, CDR1 SQVTM and CDR2 ANQGSEA.